The 20 T cell receptor beta chains below were found in one sample sequenced in a study of T cells in Graves' hyperthyroidism and ophthalmopathy (dated by TCRdb to the late 2010s). The library was built by means of multiplex PCR. The run used an Illumina HiSeq 2000. Amplification of TCR beta CDR3 regions was carried out from RNA transcripts. For the first round of RT-PCR on the TCR CDR3, the HTBI primer set was used together with the Qiagen OneStep RT-PCR kit. The public reads were reanalyzed by TCRdb: fastp trimming at Q25, MiXCR alignment, in-frame beta chains only. Each CDR3 protein appears once, grouped with its most common genes and DNA. The sample profile shows about 600,000 distinct CDR3 sequences; 12% to 15% of them were found once. 6.5% to 9% of the sample rests with the top ten. Material: blood. The receptors come from a young woman with Graves' ophthalmopathy.

The chain couples TRBV7-2 to TRBJ1-2; D is uncertain. The length of the CDR3 is 16 residues. The germline V gene encodes CDR1 SGHTA and CDR2 FQGNSA. Trimming pared 5 bases from V and 2 bases from J, leaving 18 bases between. The CDR3 sequence is CASSPGSQQRNYGYTF. CDR3 bases: TGTGCCAGCAGCCCCGGGAGTCAGCAGAGAAACTATGGCTACACCTTC.

This clonotype was picked up a small number of times. This chain's CDR3 is CASSIEGQGIGSPLHF. The CDR3 nucleotides read TGTGCCAGTAGTATAGAAGGACAGGGGATCGGCTCACCCCTCCACTTT. The genes are TRBV19 and TRBJ1-6; 9 positions agree with TRBD1. Germline CDR1 is LNHDA and CDR2 is SQIVND (reference sequence). The CDR3 contains 16 residues. After removal of 0 bases from V and 10 bases from J, the junction contained 7 bases not matched to a gene.

The chain employs TRBV4-1 and TRBJ2-1; 13 bases are a match to TRBD2. The CDR3 has 22 amino acids. Germline loops: CDR1 MGHRA, CDR2 YSYEKL. V lost 4 bases to trimming and J lost 1 base; unmatched junction nucleotides: 19. The CDR3 DNA follows: TGCGCCAGCAGCCTACCCCCCCTTCGGACTAGCGGGAGTTACGAATCCTACAATGAGCAGTTCTTC. Its translation is CASSLPPLRTSGSYESYNEQFF.

This clonotype was seen only a few times. This sequence joins TRBV5-6 and TRBJ1-5, with 7 positions matching TRBD1. This CDR3 contains 15 residues. Trimming at V came to 5 bases and at J to 2 bases, leaving 7 bases not matched to a gene. CDR1 and CDR2 from the germline V gene are SGHDT and YYEEEE. The CDR3 sequence is CASSRDSWGNQPQHF. The CDR3 DNA reads as TGTGCCAGCAGTCGGGACAGCTGGGGCAATCAGCCCCAGCATTTT.

The sample holds many counts of this clonotype. The V and J genes are TRBV12-5 and TRBJ2-3; D is perhaps TRBD1 (6 bases). Germline V CDR1 and CDR2: LGHNT, FRNRAP. Trimming removed 5 bases from V and 2 bases from J, with 20 bases in between. This CDR3 contains 17 residues. CDR3 sequence reads: CASGPTATGRYTDTQYF. CDR3 DNA sequence: TGTGCTAGTGGTCCTACCGCGACAGGTAGATACACAGATACGCAGTATTTT.

This clonotype turned up a few times. The gene calls are TRBV6-2 or TRBV6-3 and TRBJ2-3, with TRBD2 matching over 7 bases. The CDR3 consists of 15 residues. V lost 5 bases to trimming and J lost 0 bases; unmatched junction nucleotides: 5. CDR1 MNHEY and CDR2 SVGEGT come from the germline V gene. The CDR3 spells CASSRSGESTDTQYF. The CDR3 DNA sequence: TGTGCCAGCAGTAGGAGCGGGGAAAGCACAGATACGCAGTATTTT.

The rearrangement links TRBV7-9 to TRBJ2-2, with D tentatively TRBD1 (7 bases). The CDR3 covers 19 residues. In germline, CDR1 is SEHNR, CDR2 FQNEAQ (reference sequence). V was cut by 4 bases and J by 3 bases, with 24 bases left in between. Written as DNA, the CDR3 is TGTGCCAGCAGCTCGCCCGGGGGCCAGGGGACAGCCTACACCGGGGAGCTGTTTTTT. Its translation: CASSSPGGQGTAYTGELFF.

This clonotype was seen repeatedly, ten times or more. The chain uses TRBV29-1 and TRBJ2-7; no clear D gene. This CDR3 has 15 residues. Trimming pared 3 bases from V and 2 bases from J, leaving 17 bases between. Germline V lookup: CDR1 SQVTM, CDR2 ANQGSEA. The CDR3 DNA reads as TGCAGCGTTGAGGTCCCGGACGGGCGCCCCTACGAGCAGTACTTC. Protein product: CSVEVPDGRPYEQYF.

This clonotype came up many times. The chain couples TRBV3-1 to TRBJ2-3; 8 bases align to TRBD2. J gave up 8 bases and V 1 base, and 8 bases lay outside the gene matches. This CDR3 contains 15 residues. In germline, CDR1 is LGHDT, CDR2 YNNKEL (reference sequence). CDR3 sequence reads: CASSQVGLVHGTQYF. CDR3 sequence (DNA): TGTGCCAGCAGCCAAGTGGGACTAGTACATGGTACGCAGTATTTT.

The sample holds many counts of this clonotype. The genes are TRBV30 and TRBJ2-7; maybe TRBD2 (5 bases). Germline CDR1 GTSNPN, CDR2 SVGIG (reference sequence). This CDR3 is built from 11 residues. Trimming shortened V by 5 bases and J by 6 bases, and 11 bases separated the two germline ends. The CDR3 loop is CAWEHGLEQYF. DNA of the CDR3: TGTGCCTGGGAACATGGACTCGAGCAGTACTTC.

This clonotype was recorded many times. The chain combines TRBV3-1 with TRBJ2-1, with a tentative D call TRBD1 (7 bases). Trimming removed 0 bases from V and 4 bases from J, with 16 bases in between. Germline CDR1 and CDR2: LGHDT and YNNKEL (reference sequence). The CDR3 contains 17 residues. The DNA for the CDR3 is TGTGCCAGCAGCCAAGAAGGGGCGCAGGGGGGATACAATGAGCAGTTCTTC. Its translation: CASSQEGAQGGYNEQFF.

The chain uses TRBV4-2 and TRBJ2-1, with D possibly being TRBD1 (6 bases). Germline V gives CDR1 LGHNA, CDR2 YNFKEQ. With 3 bases removed from V and 8 bases from J, the gap between germline ends came to 17 bases. The CDR3 is 15 residues long. The CDR3: CASSQERGSTDEQFF. In DNA form, the CDR3 reads TGTGCCAGCAGCCAGGAGAGGGGGTCGACCGATGAGCAGTTCTTC.

This clonotype was seen at least ten times. The chain couples TRBV20-1 to TRBJ1-5; D remains unclear. Germline lookup yields CDR1 DFQATT and CDR2 SNEGSKA (reference sequence). This CDR3 has 14 amino acids. Trimming took off 6 bases at V and 1 base at J, with 13 bases between the two ends. CDR3 protein: CSAPTGFSNQPQHF. The CDR3, as DNA: TGCAGTGCCCCTACGGGGTTCAGCAATCAGCCCCAGCATTTT.

The chain joins TRBV24-1 to TRBJ2-6; D is ambiguous. CDR1 and CDR2 (germline): KGHDR, SFDVKD. The ends were cut back, 5 bases at V and 0 bases at J, with 13 bases in the middle. This CDR3 region has 17 residues. CDR3 region: CATSGAQSGSGANVLTF. The CDR3, as DNA: TGTGCCACCAGTGGGGCCCAATCGGGCTCTGGGGCCAACGTCCTGACTTTC.

This clonotype was seen ten or more times. This chain joins TRBV6-1 and TRBJ1-1; 9 nucleotides line up with TRBD1. The germline V gene encodes CDR1 MNHNS and CDR2 SASEGT. Unmatched junction bases numbered 6, after V lost 6 bases and J lost 4 bases. The CDR3 runs to 14 residues. CDR3 region: CASRDRGGFTEAFF. The CDR3 nucleotides are TGTGCCAGCAGGGACAGGGGTGGTTTCACTGAAGCTTTCTTT.

V and J are TRBV2 and TRBJ2-5; D possibly corresponds to TRBD2 (5 bases). Germline V gives CDR1 SNHLY, CDR2 FYNNEI. This CDR3 has 15 residues. With 1 base removed from V and 5 bases from J, the gap between germline ends came to 14 bases. In DNA, the CDR3 is TGTGCCAGCAGTGAAGGGGCCGCGGGTGGGGAGACCCAGTACTTC. Amino acids: CASSEGAAGGETQYF. The variable domain in full, with the rest retrieved from reference TRBV2 and TRBJ2-5, is EPEVTQTPSHQVTQMGQEVILRCVPISNHLYFYWYRQILGQKVEFLVSFYNNEISEKSEIFDDQFSVERPDGSNFTLKIRSTKLEDSAMYFCASSEGAAGGETQYFGPGTRLLVL.

V and J are TRBV7-9 and TRBJ1-3; D call uncertain. Trimming took 2 bases from V and 4 from J, leaving 12 bases between them. This CDR3 is 15 amino acids long. Germline CDR1 is SEHNR and CDR2 is FQNEAQ (reference sequence). Written as DNA, the CDR3 is TGTGCCAGCAGCTTAACCGAGCTGTCCGGAAACACCATATATTTT. Its translation is CASSLTELSGNTIYF.

This chain links TRBV19 with TRBJ1-5; D remains unclear. Germline V lookup: CDR1 LNHDA, CDR2 SQIVND (reference sequence). The CDR3 spans 14 residues. The V and J ends lost 5 bases and 0 bases respectively, with 8 bases between them. The CDR3 spells CASSAVNSNQPQHF. DNA of the CDR3: TGTGCCAGTAGTGCGGTTAATAGCAATCAGCCCCAGCATTTT. Variable domain in full (rest from reference TRBV19 and TRBJ1-5): DGGITQSPKYLFRKEGQNVTLSCEQNLNHDAMYWYRQDPGQGLRLIYYSQIVNDFQKGDIAEGYSVSREKKESFPLTVTSAQKNPTAFYLCASSAVNSNQPQHFGDGTRLSIL.

This clonotype came up many times. This rearrangement joins TRBV29-1 to TRBJ2-1; a weak D match, TRBD1 (6 bases). CDR3 size: 13 residues. The germline CDR1 and CDR2 sequences are SQVTM and ANQGSEA. Trimming took 4 bases from V and 1 from J, leaving 8 bases between them. CDR3 nucleotides: TGCAGCGTTGCAACAGGGTCCTACAATGAGCAGTTCTTC. Encoded protein: CSVATGSYNEQFF.

This clonotype has at least ten counts. The CDR3 region has the DNA TGTGCTAGTGGTACAAGACTAGCGGGAGCCACCTACGAGCAGTACTTC. Protein sequence: CASGTRLAGATYEQYF. The chain is built from TRBV12-5 and TRBJ2-7, with 12 bases identical to TRBD2. CDR1 is LGHNT, CDR2 FRNRAP, per germline. The CDR3 covers 16 residues. V dropped 5 bases and J dropped 2; count of bases not matched to a gene: 7. Complete variable domain (other parts from reference TRBV12-5 and TRBJ2-7): DARVTQTPRHKVTEMGQEVTMRCQPILGHNTVFWYRQTMMQGLELLAYFRNRAPLDDSGMPKDRFSAEMPDATLATLKIQPSEPRDSAVYFCASGTRLAGATYEQYFGPGTRLTVT.